Presented here are 8 T cell receptor beta chains from one specimen sequenced in a study of high-grade serous ovarian cancer treatment subgroups. Tumor samples were obtained before definitive surgery or chemotherapy. Sequencing was performed with immunoSEQ multiplex PCR; in TCRdb, only in-frame clones are kept and a portion is missing. The data contain 30,000 to 40,000 clones, about 79% of them singletons. The sample taken for sequencing was tumor tissue. These receptors all come from a human donor with high-grade serous ovarian cancer.

V and J are TRBV7-3 and TRBJ1-1; D gene ambiguous. CDR3 length: 13 residues. The germline CDR1 and CDR2 sequences are SGHTA and FQGTGA. V was clipped by 0 bases and J by 6 bases, with 8 bases between them. The CDR3 nucleotides read TGTGCCAGCAGCTTAACACCTGGGGCTGAAGCTTTCTTT. Protein sequence: CASSLTPGAEAFF.

The rearrangement links TRBV7-9 to TRBJ2-1; no reliable D call. CDR3 size: 15 residues. The germline V gene has CDR1 SEHNR and CDR2 FQNEAQ (reference sequence). V lost 3 bases, J lost 5 bases, and 14 bases lay in between. The CDR3 spells CASSFGVVLDNEQFF. CDR3 sequence (DNA): TGTGCCAGCAGCTTCGGAGTTGTGCTGGACAATGAGCAGTTCTTC.

This sequence joins TRBV18 and TRBJ1-1, with TRBD1 matching 7 bases. CDR1 is KGHSH, CDR2 LQKENI, per germline. The CDR3 length is 13 residues. Trimming at V came to 2 bases and at J to 5 bases, leaving 2 bases not matched to a gene. In nucleotides, the CDR3 is TGTGCCAGCTCACCAACAGGGGATACTGAAGCTTTCTTT. Its translation is CASSPTGDTEAFF.

The chain combines TRBV28 with TRBJ2-1, with 7 bases matching TRBD1. The CDR3 runs 16 residues. CDR1 and CDR2 (germline): MDHEN, SYDVKM. The ends lost 7 bases at V and 5 bases at J; junction bases unmatched: 14. The CDR3 reads CASKDGTARYHNEQFF. Here the CDR3 DNA reads TGTGCCAGCAAAGACGGGACAGCACGGTATCACAATGAGCAGTTCTTC.

This clone occurred once. The V call is TRBV2, the J call TRBJ2-7; 12 bases are a match to TRBD2. Germline CDR1 and CDR2: SNHLY and FYNNEI. Losses at the gene ends were 7 bases for V and 1 base for J; bases not matched to a gene: 17. The CDR3 loop spans 19 amino acids. The DNA for the CDR3 is TGTGCCAGCACCACCCCTACGGCACTAGCGGGAGGTCAATCCTACGAGCAGTACTTC. This sequence encodes CASTTPTALAGGQSYEQYF.

This chain connects TRBV7-9 to TRBJ2-4; 9 positions agree with TRBD1. Germline trimming cut 5 bases from V and 0 bases from J; bases unmatched to any gene: 2. Per the germline V gene, CDR1 is SEHNR and CDR2 is FQNEAQ (reference sequence). The CDR3 covers 15 residues. The CDR3 spells CASSPDRGAKNIQYF. The CDR3, as DNA: TGTGCCAGCAGCCCGGACAGGGGAGCCAAAAACATTCAGTACTTC.

This clone was picked up a small number of times. The rearrangement links TRBV7-3 to TRBJ2-1, with unresolved D. The ends were cut back, 3 bases at V and 6 bases at J, with 9 bases in the middle. The CDR3 is made up of 13 amino acids. Germline V gene lookup returns CDR1 SGHTA and CDR2 FQGTGA. The CDR3 loop reads CASSLLDPNEQFF. The DNA of the CDR3 is TGTGCCAGCAGCTTGTTAGATCCCAATGAGCAGTTCTTC.

The rearrangement uses TRBV29-1 and TRBJ2-7; D is unresolved. Germline V gene sequence: CDR1 SQVTM, CDR2 ANQGSEA. The CDR3 is 12 amino acids. Trimming took 1 base from V and 3 from J, leaving 7 bases between them. The CDR3 reads CSVEGAHYEQYF. CDR3 sequence (DNA): TGCAGCGTTGAAGGGGCACACTACGAGCAGTACTTC.